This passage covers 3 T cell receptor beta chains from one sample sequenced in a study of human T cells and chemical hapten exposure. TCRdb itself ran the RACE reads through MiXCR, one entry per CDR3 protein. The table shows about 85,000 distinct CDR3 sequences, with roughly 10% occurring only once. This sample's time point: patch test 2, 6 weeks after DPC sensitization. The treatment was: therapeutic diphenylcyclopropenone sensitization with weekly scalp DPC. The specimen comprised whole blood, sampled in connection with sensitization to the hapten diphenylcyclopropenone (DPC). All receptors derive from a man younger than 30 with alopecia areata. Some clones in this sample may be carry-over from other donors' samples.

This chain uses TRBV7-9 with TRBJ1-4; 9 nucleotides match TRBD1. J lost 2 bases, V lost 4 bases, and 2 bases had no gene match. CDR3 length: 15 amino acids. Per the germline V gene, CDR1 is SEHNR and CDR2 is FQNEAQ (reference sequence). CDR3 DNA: TGTGCCAGCAGCTGGGACAGGGCGACTAATGAAAAACTGTTTTTT. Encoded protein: CASSWDRATNEKLFF.

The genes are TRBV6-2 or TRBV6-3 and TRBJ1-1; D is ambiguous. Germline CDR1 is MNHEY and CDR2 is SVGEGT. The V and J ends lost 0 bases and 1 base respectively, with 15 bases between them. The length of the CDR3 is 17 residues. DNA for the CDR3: TGTGCCAGCAGTTACTCTTCAGGACCGAAGAAGAACACTGAAGCTTTCTTT. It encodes CASSYSSGPKKNTEAFF.

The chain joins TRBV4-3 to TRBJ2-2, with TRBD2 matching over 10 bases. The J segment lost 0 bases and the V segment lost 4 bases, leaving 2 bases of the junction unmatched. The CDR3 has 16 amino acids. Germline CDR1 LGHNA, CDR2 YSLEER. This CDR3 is CASSLGLATNTGELFF. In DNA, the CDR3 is TGCGCCAGCAGCCTGGGACTAGCGACGAACACCGGGGAGCTGTTTTTT.